In this sample, the clone carrying this T cell receptor (beta chain) turned up a few times. The antigen is not known. V was pared by 6 bases and J by 0 bases, with 5 bases between. Germline V CDR1 and CDR2: MDHEN, SYDVKM. The length of the CDR3 is 13 residues. Treg sorting used a CD4+CD25+CD127-/low gate. Constant-region reverse primers amplified full-length variable regions, followed by semi-nested Nested Universal Primer A PCR. TCRdb recomputed calls from the 5' RACE reads with MiXCR, one row per CDR3 protein. The data hold roughly 57,000 distinct CDR3 sequences, with more than 20% observed a single time. General observations from the study: Tumor Treg TCRs overlapped most with tumor naive CD4+ cells. The TCR gene usage of tumor memory CD4+ T cells clustered together with blood and lymph node memory CD4+ cells and with lymph node naive CD4+ cells.

The receptor comes from a female donor with breast cancer. The sequencing sample was made of tumor-infiltrating Tregs sorted from the breast tumor. V gene TRBV28 combines with J gene TRBJ1-4; D is undetermined. CDR3 nucleotides: TGTGCCAGCAGCCCGGCAACTAATGAAAAACTGTTTTTT. It yields the protein CASSPATNEKLFF.